This T cell receptor beta chain emerged from a study of cytomegalovirus exposure and HLA in healthy donors. The study ran its PCR with 60 Vbeta and 13 Jbeta primers. Sequencing used immunoSEQ multiplex PCR; TCRdb keeps in-frame clones, though not all of them. Counted here are 100,000 or so clones, about 79% occurring once; the ten biggest clones make up 0.9% to 1.5%. Sequenced: PBMCs. This sequence was found in a woman between 18 and 29 years old in good health and CMV-seronegative.

The CDR3 region has the DNA TGCGCCAGCAGCCCAACAGGGAGTAGGAATCAGCCCCAGCATTTT. It codes for CASSPTGSRNQPQHF. The chain employs TRBV10-1 and TRBJ1-5; D is perhaps TRBD1 (6 bases). From germline, CDR1 is WNHNN and CDR2 SYGVQD (reference sequence). The CDR3 has 15 amino acids. V dropped 6 bases and J dropped 4 bases, with 16 bases sitting between them.